The sequence of this T cell receptor beta chain was determined in a study of T cells in Graves' hyperthyroidism and ophthalmopathy. In the study overall: The initial diagnosis was the point when peripheral blood was collected, ahead of any treatment.

The CDR3 consists of 13 residues. V lost 4 bases and J lost 8, with 14 bases in between. Subjects with ophthalmopathy showed a Clinical Activity Score no lower than 3, a NOSPECS grade no lower than 4, and a duration shorter than 3 months. This clonotype was recorded at least ten times. RNA transcripts provided the source from which TCR beta CDR3 regions were amplified. RT-PCR in the first round (using the HTBI primer set) targeted the TCR CDR3. TCRdb recomputed calls from the multiplex PCR reads with MiXCR, one row per CDR3 protein. Altogether roughly 550,000 distinct CDR3 sequences are present, about 15% being singletons, with the ten largest covering around 28%.

The rearrangement uses TRBV12-3 or TRBV12-4 and TRBJ1-2, with a tentative D call TRBD1 (5 bases). The sample consisted of blood. The sequence was obtained from a woman aged 25 to 45 with Graves' ophthalmopathy. The CDR3 region has the DNA TGTGCCAGCAGTTCCGGCGGGGGAATCGGCTACACCTTC. Its translation: CASSSGGGIGYTF.